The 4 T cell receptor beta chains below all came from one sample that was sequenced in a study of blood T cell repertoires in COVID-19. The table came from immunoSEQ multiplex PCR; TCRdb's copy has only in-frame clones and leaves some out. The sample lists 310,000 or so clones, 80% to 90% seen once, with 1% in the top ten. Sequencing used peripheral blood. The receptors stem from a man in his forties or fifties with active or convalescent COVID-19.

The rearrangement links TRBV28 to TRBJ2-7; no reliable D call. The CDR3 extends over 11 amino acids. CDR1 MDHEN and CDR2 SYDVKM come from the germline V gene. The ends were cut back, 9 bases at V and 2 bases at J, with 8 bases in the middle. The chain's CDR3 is CARNTTYEQYF. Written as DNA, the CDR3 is TGTGCCAGAAACACCACCTACGAGCAGTACTTC.

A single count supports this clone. The CDR3 is CASSLQDWTDRGYTF. DNA for the CDR3: TGTGCCAGCAGCCTCCAAGACTGGACAGATCGAGGCTACACCTTC. The rearrangement uses TRBV6-2 or TRBV6-3 and TRBJ1-2, with a weak D call TRBD1 (6 bases). Trimming removed 6 bases at V and 8 bases at J, with 22 bases between. Germline lookup yields CDR1 MNHEY and CDR2 SVGEGT. The CDR3 contains 15 residues.

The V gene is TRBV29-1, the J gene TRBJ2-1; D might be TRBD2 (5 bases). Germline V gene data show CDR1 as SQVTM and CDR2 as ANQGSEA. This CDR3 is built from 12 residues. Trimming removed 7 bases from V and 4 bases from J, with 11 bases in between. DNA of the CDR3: TGCAGCGCGACTACCTTTTACAATGAGCAGTTCTTC. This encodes CSATTFYNEQFF.

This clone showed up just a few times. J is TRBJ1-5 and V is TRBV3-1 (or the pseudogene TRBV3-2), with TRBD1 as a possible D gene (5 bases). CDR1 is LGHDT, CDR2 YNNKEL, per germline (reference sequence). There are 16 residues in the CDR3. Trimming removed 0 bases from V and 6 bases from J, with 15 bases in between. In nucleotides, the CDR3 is TGTGCCAGCAGCCAAGATTATCCAGGGCAAGGTCAGCCCCAGCATTTT. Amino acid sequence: CASSQDYPGQGQPQHF.